Below, one T cell receptor (beta chain) is given with its context. This clone's antigen is unknown. Within one base of it there is no much larger clone, and no base qualities were kept. The CDR3 runs 13 residues from the cysteine to the phenylalanine. Only the CDR3 DNA stays, 39 bases, in frame from base 1. CDR1 and CDR2, per the germline V gene, are SNHLY and FYNNEI. The junction shows trimming of 7 bases on V and 1 base on J, plus 10 bases between the germline ends. The data are from a study of OX40 agonist ivuxolimab in advanced cancers. Describing the broader study: The costimulatory receptor OX40 (CD134) was targeted by ivuxolimab, a fully human IgG2 agonistic monoclonal antibody. The point of sequencing TCRbeta in the periphery was to test whether ivuxolimab changed TCR sequence diversity and drove clonal T-cell expansion. In the dose-escalation cohort, approximately 82% of patients were male, and the mean age was around 60 years, with a range of about 20 to 79. Patients were allowed to have had prior anti-PD-1, anti-PD-L1 or anti-CTLA-4 therapy, and approximately 43% of the dose-escalation patients had previously received checkpoint inhibitors. Intravenous ivuxolimab was administered to patients every 2 weeks at six dose levels: 0.01, 0.1, 0.3, 1.5, 3 and 10 mg/kg. Partial responses occurred in three dose-escalation patients: two with cutaneous melanoma and one with hepatocellular carcinoma. The paper covers the monotherapy dose-escalation part of the phase I ivuxolimab trial, which included N ≈ 52 patients. Of the approximately 50 dose-escalation patients, hepatocellular carcinoma was present in about 20, melanoma in around 15, renal cell carcinoma in 9 and head and neck cancer in 9.

Genomic DNA was extracted from sorted cells for sequencing of the TCRbeta CDR3 region. TCRbeta CDR3 regions were sequenced using the immunoSEQ Assay. This immuneACCESS table, as held by TCRdb, lists in-frame sequences with V and J called but not all clones. Of the missing ones, under half trace to an unresolved V gene in checked studies; the others have no known cause. In all, the sample holds 55,000 to 75,000 clones, and 70% to 90% of those were seen once. The ten largest make up around 0.75% of the sample. Patients with a history of autoimmune disease or receiving systemic immunosuppression were excluded from the trial. In every dose cohort, peripheral blood was drawn for TCR sequencing at baseline, cycle 4 day 1, and cycle 7 day 1. Samples came from an open-label, multicenter, first-in-human phase I dose-escalation trial of ivuxolimab. Adults with locally advanced or metastatic melanoma, renal cell, hepatocellular, or head and neck squamous cell carcinoma were enrolled in the trial. CD4+ and CD8+ T cells were sorted separately from peripheral blood before TCR sequencing.

The research as a whole found: Low levels of normalized T-cell clonal expansion were also seen in some patients who did not respond. The antigen specificity of the clonally expanded peripheral T cells was not determined. Partial responders in the 0.1-3.0 mg/kg groups had among the lowest normalized peripheral clonal expansion, especially among CD8+ T cells. At doses from 0.1 to 3.0 mg/kg, clonal expansion was seen in both CD4+ and CD8+ blood T cells between baseline and week 6. On average, CD8+ T cells showed more expanded clones than CD4+ T cells after ivuxolimab.

Here the sequenced sample was CD4+ or CD8+ T cells sorted from blood, taken in a trial of the OX40 agonist ivuxolimab. The receptor comes from an adult with an advanced solid tumor such as melanoma, head and neck, liver or kidney cancer. The sequence is built from TRBV2 and TRBJ2-5, and TRBD2 may be the D gene, going by 5 matching bases. The CDR3 region has the sequence CASIRGLQETQYF. The DNA sequence is given as TGTGCCAGCATACGAGGGCTCCAAGAGACCCAGTACTTC.